Listed below are T cell receptor beta chains from one sample, sequenced in a study of CD8 T cells in ankylosing spondylitis. TCRdb redid the calling of the 5' RACE reads with MiXCR, one entry per CDR3 protein. The sample includes 200,000 or so distinct CDR3 sequences, 15% to 20% of them seen just once. Source material: blood, either unsorted or a sorted T cell fraction (not recorded which). Receptor source: a male donor under 35 with ankylosing spondylitis or in good health (not recorded which). Both conserved end residues are part of each CDR3. Each record gives: J gene, V gene, clone size, D gene, CDR3 protein, CDR3 DNA. A D gene is named only where the DNA matches it firmly. The size entry is marked missing in some rows and otherwise reads once, few, many or a size class.

j_gene: TRBJ2-7
v_gene: TRBV5-1
abundance: few
d_gene: NA
CDR3aa: CASSVAPVSGYEQYF
CDR3nt: TGCGCCAGCAGCGTAGCCCCCGTCTCAGGGTACGAGCAGTACTTC

j_gene: TRBJ2-1
v_gene: TRBV20-1
abundance: few
d_gene: TRBD1
CDR3aa: CSARDHRDRPYNEQFF
CDR3nt: TGCAGTGCTAGAGACCATCGGGACAGACCCTACAATGAGCAGTTCTTC

j_gene: TRBJ1-2
v_gene: TRBV7-2
abundance: many
d_gene: NA
CDR3aa: CASSLASYGYTF
CDR3nt: TGTGCCAGCAGCTTAGCCAGCTATGGCTACACCTTC

j_gene: TRBJ2-4
v_gene: TRBV19
abundance: NA
d_gene: TRBD2
CDR3aa: CASSERGAGVPNIQYF
CDR3nt: TGTGCCAGTAGTGAACGCGGCGCGGGAGTACCGAACATTCAGTACTTC

j_gene: TRBJ2-3
v_gene: TRBV20-1
abundance: NA
d_gene: NA
CDR3aa: CSATMTGLTDTQYF
CDR3nt: TGCAGTGCCACCATGACAGGTCTCACAGATACGCAGTATTTT

j_gene: TRBJ2-7
v_gene: TRBV29-1
abundance: NA
d_gene: NA
CDR3aa: CSVEDLSGRGEQYF
CDR3nt: TGCAGCGTTGAAGATCTGTCAGGTCGTGGCGAGCAGTACTTC

j_gene: TRBJ2-3
v_gene: TRBV27
abundance: NA
d_gene: NA
CDR3aa: CASRTSSGWSVADTQYF
CDR3nt: TGTGCCAGCAGAACCTCATCGGGGTGGTCTGTGGCAGATACGCAGTATTTT

j_gene: TRBJ2-2
v_gene: TRBV24-1
abundance: many
d_gene: NA
CDR3aa: CATSFGVTKNTGELFF
CDR3nt: TGTGCCACCAGTTTTGGGGTAACCAAGAACACCGGGGAGCTGTTTTTT

j_gene: TRBJ2-2
v_gene: TRBV29-1
abundance: many
d_gene: NA
CDR3aa: CSVIRTGELFF
CDR3nt: TGCAGCGTGATCCGCACCGGGGAGCTGTTTTTT

j_gene: TRBJ2-1
v_gene: TRBV15
abundance: many
d_gene: TRBD2
CDR3aa: CATSRPLLAGGPHEQFF
CDR3nt: TGTGCCACCAGCAGACCTCTCTTAGCGGGAGGGCCCCATGAGCAGTTCTTC

j_gene: TRBJ2-1
v_gene: TRBV5-6
abundance: many
d_gene: TRBD2
CDR3aa: CASSVAGGPYNEQFF
CDR3nt: TGTGCCAGCAGCGTAGCGGGAGGGCCCTACAATGAGCAGTTCTTC

j_gene: TRBJ2-3
v_gene: TRBV6-5
abundance: many
d_gene: NA
CDR3aa: CASSYYPGDAGDTQYF
CDR3nt: TGTGCCAGCAGTTACTATCCGGGAGACGCAGGAGATACGCAGTATTTT

j_gene: TRBJ2-2
v_gene: TRBV5-1
abundance: many
d_gene: TRBD2
CDR3aa: CASSEGLAGPTGELFF
CDR3nt: TGCGCCAGCAGCGAGGGACTAGCGGGACCCACCGGGGAGCTGTTTTTT

j_gene: TRBJ2-4
v_gene: TRBV7-9
abundance: many
d_gene: NA
CDR3aa: CASSLVGAQYF
CDR3nt: TGTGCCAGCAGCTTAGTAGGAGCCCAGTACTTC

j_gene: TRBJ2-1
v_gene: TRBV12-3/TRBV12-4
abundance: many
d_gene: NA
CDR3aa: CASTLLDGRPQFF
CDR3nt: TGTGCCAGCACCCTGCTCGATGGCCGCCCCCAGTTCTTC

j_gene: TRBJ2-1
v_gene: TRBV20-1
abundance: many
d_gene: TRBD2
CDR3aa: CSARGLQYNEQFF
CDR3nt: TGCAGTGCTAGGGGACTACAGTACAATGAGCAGTTCTTC

j_gene: TRBJ2-7
v_gene: TRBV6-2/TRBV6-3
abundance: many
d_gene: NA
CDR3aa: CASSHVRNETNEQYF
CDR3nt: TGTGCCAGCAGTCACGTAAGGAATGAAACGAACGAGCAGTACTTC

j_gene: TRBJ2-1
v_gene: TRBV5-5
abundance: many
d_gene: NA
CDR3aa: CASSPGLLLFF
CDR3nt: TGTGCCAGCAGCCCGGGCCTCCTCCTGTTCTTC

j_gene: TRBJ2-1
v_gene: TRBV20-1
abundance: NA
d_gene: TRBD2
CDR3aa: CSAGWTSDGYEQFF
CDR3nt: TGCAGTGCTGGATGGACTAGCGATGGATACGAGCAGTTCTTC

j_gene: TRBJ2-1
v_gene: TRBV20-1
abundance: many
d_gene: NA
CDR3aa: CSARTLATSSYNEQFF
CDR3nt: TGCAGTGCTAGAACTCTAGCGACGAGCTCCTACAATGAGCAGTTCTTC

j_gene: TRBJ1-1
v_gene: TRBV5-1
abundance: many
d_gene: NA
CDR3aa: CASSLVETEAFF
CDR3nt: TGCGCCAGCAGCTTGGTGGAAACTGAAGCTTTCTTT

j_gene: TRBJ2-7
v_gene: TRBV7-2
abundance: many
d_gene: NA
CDR3aa: CASSWGDEQYF
CDR3nt: TGTGCCAGCAGCTGGGGGGACGAGCAGTACTTC

j_gene: TRBJ2-1
v_gene: TRBV5-1
abundance: many
d_gene: NA
CDR3aa: CASSLEPVDEQFF
CDR3nt: TGCGCCAGCAGCTTGGAACCTGTCGATGAGCAGTTCTTC

j_gene: TRBJ2-5
v_gene: TRBV29-1
abundance: many
d_gene: TRBD1
CDR3aa: CSVEPLGQGKETQYF
CDR3nt: TGCAGCGTTGAACCTTTGGGACAGGGGAAAGAGACCCAGTACTTC

j_gene: TRBJ1-2
v_gene: TRBV7-2
abundance: many
d_gene: NA
CDR3aa: CASSLQESYTF
CDR3nt: TGTGCCAGCAGCTTACAGGAAAGCTACACCTTC